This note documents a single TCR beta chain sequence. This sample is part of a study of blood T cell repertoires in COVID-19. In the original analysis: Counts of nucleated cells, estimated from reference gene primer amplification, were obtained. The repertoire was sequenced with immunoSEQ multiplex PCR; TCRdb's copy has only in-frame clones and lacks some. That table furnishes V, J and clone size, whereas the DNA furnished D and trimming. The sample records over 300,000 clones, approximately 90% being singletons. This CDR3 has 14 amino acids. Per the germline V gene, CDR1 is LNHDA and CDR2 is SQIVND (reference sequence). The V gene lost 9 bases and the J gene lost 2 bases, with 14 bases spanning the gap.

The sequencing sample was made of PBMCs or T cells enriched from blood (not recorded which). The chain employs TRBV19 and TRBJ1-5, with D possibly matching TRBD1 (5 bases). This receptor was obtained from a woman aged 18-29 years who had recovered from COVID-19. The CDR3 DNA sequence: TGTGCCAGAAGCGGGACTTCGCGCAATCAGCCCCAGCATTTT. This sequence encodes CARSGTSRNQPQHF.